The clone carrying this TCR beta chain was detected once. The antigen remains unidentified. The sample is drawn from a study of PD-1 blockade in classical Hodgkin lymphoma. Study results and limitations: Whatever underlies the repertoire differences (possibly disease activity or prior therapy) remains undefined.

Each patient relapsed following autologous stem cell transplantation, and prior brentuximab vedotin exposure differed. Sequenced by immunoSEQ multiplex PCR; TCRdb stores in-frame clones only, minus some. Of 66,000 or so clones listed, about 64% are singletons. Trimming took off 8 bases at V and 2 bases at J, with 13 bases between the two ends. This CDR3 is built from 14 residues. Per germline, CDR1 MDHEN and CDR2 SYDVKM. The sample was peripheral blood mononuclear cells (PBMCs), taken before the second cycle of nivolumab. V is TRBV28 and J is TRBJ1-5; maybe TRBD1 (5 bases). This clonotype was sampled from a human donor with classical Hodgkin lymphoma. The CDR3 here is CASLGGERNQPQHF. The CDR3 region has the DNA TGTGCCAGCCTTGGAGGGGAGCGCAATCAGCCCCAGCATTTT.